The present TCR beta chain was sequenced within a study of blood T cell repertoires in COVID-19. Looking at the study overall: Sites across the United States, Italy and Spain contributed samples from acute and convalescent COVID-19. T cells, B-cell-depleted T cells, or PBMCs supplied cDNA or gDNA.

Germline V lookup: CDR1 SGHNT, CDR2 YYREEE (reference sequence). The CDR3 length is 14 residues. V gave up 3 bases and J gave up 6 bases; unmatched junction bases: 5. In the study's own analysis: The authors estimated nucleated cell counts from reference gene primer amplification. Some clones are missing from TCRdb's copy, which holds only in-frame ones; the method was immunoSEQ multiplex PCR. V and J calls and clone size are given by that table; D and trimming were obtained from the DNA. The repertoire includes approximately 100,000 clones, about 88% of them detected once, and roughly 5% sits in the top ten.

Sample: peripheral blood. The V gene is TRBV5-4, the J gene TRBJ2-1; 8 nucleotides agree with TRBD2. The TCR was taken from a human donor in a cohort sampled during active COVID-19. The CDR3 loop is CASSSKAGANEQFF. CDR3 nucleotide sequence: TGTGCCAGCAGCTCAAAAGCGGGGGCCAATGAGCAGTTCTTC.